This TCR beta chain comes out of a study of blood T cell repertoires in COVID-19. Across the whole study: Sites across the United States, Italy and Spain contributed samples from acute and convalescent COVID-19. PBMCs, B-cell-depleted T cells, or T cells were the source of the cDNA or gDNA that made up the material.

As processed by the authors: Scientists estimated how many nucleated cells there were by amplifying reference gene primers. Clones were read by immunoSEQ multiplex PCR, and TCRdb kept only the in-frame ones, dropping some. V and J calls and clone size come straight from that table; D and trimming were deduced from the DNA. The repertoire holds roughly 150,000 clones, with roughly 89% as singletons. This clone was recorded once. Germline loops: CDR1 MNHNY, CDR2 SVGAGI (reference sequence). The V gene lost 0 bases and the J gene lost 7 bases, with 16 bases spanning the gap. CDR3 size: 15 residues. The J gene is TRBJ2-7, the V gene TRBV6-6; TRBD1 is a possible D gene (8 bases). This receptor was identified in a human donor in a cohort sampled during active COVID-19. The sequenced sample consisted of peripheral blood. This chain's CDR3 is CASSYSEQGGGEQYF. The DNA for the CDR3 is TGTGCCAGCAGTTACTCAGAACAGGGGGGAGGGGAGCAGTACTTC.